These 4 T cell receptor beta chains were sequenced from one sample in a study of human T cells and chemical hapten exposure. Indicated time point: pre-sensitization, week 0. Noted treatment: therapeutic diphenylcyclopropenone sensitization with weekly scalp DPC. TCRdb fed the RACE reads into MiXCR, producing one record per CDR3 protein. The table has 350,000 to 400,000 distinct CDR3 sequences, roughly 5% seen once. The material was whole blood, obtained in connection with sensitization to the hapten diphenylcyclopropenone (DPC). The receptors stem from a woman in her forties or fifties with alopecia areata. Some clones in this sample may be carry-over from other donors' samples.

This clonotype was seen a few times. V usage is TRBV7-2 and J usage is TRBJ2-1; 9 bases align to TRBD2. Germline CDR1 SGHTA, CDR2 FQGNSA. The CDR3 is made up of 14 amino acids. Trimming at V came to 5 bases and at J to 10 bases, leaving 9 bases not matched to a gene. The CDR3 sequence is CASSRVAGVGEQFF. The CDR3, as DNA: TGTGCCAGCAGCCGCGTAGCGGGAGTGGGGGAGCAGTTCTTC. The full variable domain, in which reference TRBV7-2 and TRBJ2-1 provide the parts outside the CDR3, is GAGVSQSPSNKVTEKGKDVELRCDPISGHTALYWYRQSLGQGLEFLIYFQGNSAPDKSGLPSDRFSAERTGGSVSTLTIQRTQQEDSAVYLCASSRVAGVGEQFFGPGTRLTVL.

This chain joins TRBV29-1 and TRBJ2-3; unclear D gene. The ends were cut back, 5 bases at V and 1 base at J, with 7 bases in the middle. The CDR3 consists of 12 residues. Germline lookup yields CDR1 SQVTM and CDR2 ANQGSEA. The CDR3 coding sequence is TGCAGCGTTCAGACTGGCACAGATACGCAGTATTTT. This encodes CSVQTGTDTQYF.

This clonotype was counted at least ten times. The rearrangement links TRBV3-1 to TRBJ2-7, with a tentative D call TRBD2 (6 bases). This CDR3 region has 15 residues. Germline CDR1 is LGHDT and CDR2 is YNNKEL (reference sequence). The germline V and J ends were trimmed by 0 bases and 4 bases, with 13 bases remaining between them. In DNA, the CDR3 is TGTGCCAGCAGCCAAGAGGGGGGATCTCGGTACGAGCAGTACTTC. Protein product: CASSQEGGSRYEQYF.

This sequence joins TRBV12-3 or TRBV12-4 and TRBJ1-5; a possible D gene is TRBD1 (5 bases). The CDR3 sequence is 12 residues long. Trimming pared 7 bases from V and 9 bases from J, leaving 13 bases between. The CDR3 DNA sequence: TGTGCCAGCACCCCCGGGGGTGGGCCCCAGCATTTT. It yields the protein CASTPGGGPQHF.